The clone carrying this T cell receptor beta chain was counted only a few times. As yet, its antigen is unknown. CD45RO/CCR7/CD25/CD127/CD95/CD27 separated CD4+ naive, central memory, regulatory and stem cell-like memory cells by sorting. The data were taken from a study of beta chain features in type 1 diabetes. CDR1 is SNHLY and CDR2 is FYNNEI in the germline V gene. There are 16 residues in the CDR3. V was shortened by 4 bases and J by 3 bases, with 16 bases between the two germline ends. Study conclusions and caveats: Individuals with type 1 diabetes displayed fewer insertions and more deletions at VDJ junctions.

Expressed TCRB transcripts were sequenced because the entire RNA isolate underwent reverse transcription. Clones were sequenced by immunoSEQ multiplex PCR, and TCRdb holds only the in-frame ones, with some missing. The data contain under 200,000 clones, over 7.5% of them singletons. The TCR sequence derives from a young woman in good health. Sequenced: central memory CD4+ T cells from blood. The rearrangement uses TRBV2 and TRBJ1-5; D possibly corresponds to TRBD1 (6 bases). CDR3 loop: CASSANRVGTNQPQHF. The CDR3 DNA is TGTGCCAGCAGTGCGAACAGGGTTGGAACCAATCAGCCCCAGCATTTT.